Presented here are 9 T cell receptor beta chains from one specimen sequenced in a study of blood T cell repertoires in COVID-19. The protocol was immunoSEQ multiplex PCR, while the TCRdb copy is restricted to in-frame clones and leaves out a portion. The profile shows roughly 34,000 clones, more than 85% of them singletons. Material for sequencing was peripheral blood. The receptors here all came from a woman aged 80 or over with active or convalescent COVID-19.

The chain has TRBV5-1 and TRBJ1-1, with TRBD1 identical over 10 bases. J was trimmed by 1 base and V by 2 bases; bases with no gene match: 2. This CDR3 contains 15 residues. CDR1 is SGHRS and CDR2 is YFSETQ in the germline V gene. The CDR3 DNA sequence: TGCGCCAGCAGCTTCAGGACAGGGGGGAACACTGAAGCTTTCTTT. Translated: CASSFRTGGNTEAFF. Using reference TRBV5-1 and TRBJ1-1 for the parts outside the CDR3, the full variable domain is KAGVTQTPRYLIKTRGQQVTLSCSPISGHRSVSWYQQTPGQGLQFLFEYFSETQRNKGNFPGRFSGRQFSNSRSEMNVSTLELGDSALYLCASSFRTGGNTEAFFGQGTRLTVV.

The J gene is TRBJ2-7, the V gene TRBV7-9; 8 bases map to TRBD1. Germline loops: CDR1 SEHNR, CDR2 FQNEAQ (reference sequence). The CDR3 has 15 residues. The V segment lost 1 base and the J segment 4 bases; nucleotides outside the gene matches: 6. CDR3 amino acids: CASSLVRGREYEQYF. For the CDR3, the DNA is TGTGCCAGCAGCTTAGTCAGGGGGCGAGAGTACGAGCAGTACTTC.

The CDR3: CASNKDRGARDTQYF. The CDR3 DNA follows: TGTGCCAGCAATAAAGACAGGGGAGCACGGGATACGCAGTATTTT. The J gene is TRBJ2-3, the V gene TRBV2, with 8 positions matching TRBD1. The CDR3 has 15 residues. Germline CDR1 and CDR2: SNHLY and FYNNEI. J lost 6 bases, V lost 7 bases, and 12 bases had no gene match.

The chain joins TRBV5-1 to TRBJ1-2; the match to TRBD1 covers 7 bases. Looked up from germline, CDR1 is SGHRS and CDR2 is YFSETQ. The CDR3 has 17 amino acids. The V gene end was trimmed by 3 bases and the J gene end by 0 bases; junction bases not matched to a gene: 11. The CDR3 here is CASSWTGGREANYGYTF. In DNA form, the CDR3 reads TGCGCCAGCAGCTGGACAGGAGGCAGGGAAGCTAACTATGGCTACACCTTC. Looking up the rest from reference TRBV5-1 and TRBJ1-2 gives the full variable domain: KAGVTQTPRYLIKTRGQQVTLSCSPISGHRSVSWYQQTPGQGLQFLFEYFSETQRNKGNFPGRFSGRQFSNSRSEMNVSTLELGDSALYLCASSWTGGREANYGYTFGSGTRLTVV.

The chain joins TRBV18 to TRBJ1-1; 7 nucleotides align to TRBD1. This CDR3 comprises 14 residues. Germline-derived CDR1 and CDR2 are KGHSH and LQKENI. Losses at the gene ends were 4 bases for V and 3 bases for J; bases not matched to a gene: 5. The CDR3 here is CASSLKQGDTEAFF. Written as DNA, the CDR3 is TGTGCCAGCTCACTAAAGCAGGGGGACACTGAAGCTTTCTTT.

This chain uses TRBV7-6 with TRBJ1-6; possible D gene TRBD1, 6 bases. Trimming left V 5 bases short and J 7 bases short, with 12 bases between. The CDR3 runs 14 residues. Germline V lookup: CDR1 SGHVS, CDR2 FNYEAQ. The CDR3 bases are TGTGCCAGCAGCCAGGACAGATCCAATTCACCCCTCCACTTT. Its translation: CASSQDRSNSPLHF.

This clone has only a few counts. J is TRBJ2-7 and V is TRBV6-1; 7 bases align to TRBD1. The germline V gene has CDR1 MNHNS and CDR2 SASEGT. Losses at the gene ends were 3 bases for V and 5 bases for J; bases not matched to a gene: 10. This CDR3 is 15 amino acids long. The CDR3 loop is CASSELGQVGHEQYF. The CDR3 coding sequence is TGTGCCAGCAGTGAGCTCGGACAGGTAGGCCACGAGCAGTACTTC.

The genes are TRBV5-1 and TRBJ2-3; 7 nucleotides line up with TRBD2. After removal of 7 bases from V and 6 bases from J, the junction contained 8 bases not matched to a gene. The CDR3 consists of 13 residues. CDR1 and CDR2 (germline): SGHRS, YFSETQ. The CDR3 spells CASGPRGGDTQYF. In DNA, the CDR3 is TGCGCCAGCGGCCCCCGCGGGGGTGATACGCAGTATTTT.

The rearrangement links TRBV19 to TRBJ2-3; 7 nucleotides align to TRBD2. Germline assignment: CDR1 LNHDA and CDR2 SQIVND (reference sequence). This CDR3 spans 13 amino acids. V lost 3 bases, J lost 5 bases, and 2 bases stayed unmatched. CDR3 in amino acids: CASSMGGKDTQYF. CDR3 sequence (DNA): TGTGCCAGTAGTATGGGGGGGAAAGATACGCAGTATTTT.